The T cell receptor (beta chain) described here comes from a study of T cells expressing NK-cell markers (dated by TCRdb to the early 2020s). Regarding the study in general: Roughly 8 donors provided sorted CD3+CD56+NKG2C+, CD3+CD56+NKG2C- and CD3+CD56-NKG2C+ T-cell subsets, whose TCR beta-chain repertoires were profiled. Among the eight sequenced donors, only one was HCMV-seronegative, while the other seven were HCMV-seropositive. All eight donors whose samples were sequenced were randomly selected healthy volunteers, three of them men and five women. Illumina HiSeq 2000/2500, MiSeq or NextSeq was used to sequence libraries as 2 x 150 bp reads. The research as a whole found: Those dominant clonotypes were again the most abundant among CD3+CD56-NKG2C+ cells in a handful of donors, at roughly 28.3-65%. It remained unclear whether the expanded NKG2C-expressing T cell clones were specific for HCMV antigens. In six donors, the dominant CD3+CD56+NKG2C+ clonotypes ranked among the top 10 CD8+ clonotypes, making up about 1.0-8% of CD8+ T cells.

HCMV serostatus was determined by detecting HCMV-specific IgG in serum with a commercial ELISA kit. Peripheral blood mononuclear cells were isolated from blood by Ficoll density gradient centrifugation. Of note for this clonotype: Which antigen it targets is not known.

Sequencer: Illumina HiSeq 2000. The TCR beta cDNA libraries were made using 5'RACE template switching, a step that added both a universal primer site and unique molecular identifiers. Synthesis of cDNA was primed from the TCR beta constant segment and was followed by two consecutive PCR amplification steps. Per the authors' processing: MIGEC was used to demultiplex reads and group the reads by UMI, and MiTCR was used to assemble and quantify clonotypes. To exclude erroneous sequences, only TCR cDNA sequences supported by at least two reads were retained. The tcR package was used for downstream repertoire analysis, and clonotypes were matched between fractions using CDR3 nucleotide sequence together with V segment. VDJmatch was used to annotate antigen specificity against VDJdb, with one amino acid substitution allowed in CDR3. TCRdb reprocessed the reads; each CDR3 protein sequence makes one entry, and DNA is unavailable. The V and J calls come from TCRdb's annotation, not from the publication. This sample's table lists 350,000 to 500,000 distinct CDR3 sequences. The top ten constitute 7.3% of the sample.

Reading from cysteine to phenylalanine, the CDR3 counts 18 amino acids. The entry carries no DNA sequence. CDR1 and CDR2, looked up from the germline V gene, are SQVTM and ANQGSEA. The chain uses TRBV29-1 and TRBJ2-5; checking the TCRdb D call of TRBD1 is not possible without DNA. The clonotype originates from a woman aged 18 to 75 in good health. The specimen was blood T cells: a sorted CD56 or NKG2C T cell subset, CD4+ or CD8+ T cells, or bulk PBMC T cells (not recorded which). CDR3 protein: CSGLPLPSGPTYQETQYF.